This TCR beta chain was documented in a study of identifying expanded T cells in peripheral blood (dated by TCRdb to between 2018 and 2020). Regarding the study in general: Technical replicates were generated by sequencing separate aliquots of the same genomic DNA pool, with four replicates compared pairwise. Results and caveats for the whole study, not just this receptor: Between technical replicates the binomial model flagged approximately 1.1 differentially abundant clones, whereas over about two weeks the binomial model flagged about 16.4 and over approximately four weeks about 19. The authors expected that over much longer intervals, such as months to years, biological variance in healthy repertoires might increase even further. The beta-binomial model significantly reduced the number of clones called differentially abundant and the false-positive rate across all healthy-donor time intervals. For all healthy donors, the variance in clone template counts between approximately 2-week samples rose significantly as total template count increased.

The immunoSEQ Assay, which uses bias-controlled multiplex PCR amplification of genomic DNA, was used to profile TCRbeta CDR3 regions. Per the source publication's procedure: The absolute abundance of each unique TCRbeta CDR3 region was quantified after sequences were collapsed and filtered. Differential abundance was tested with two models: a binomial (Fisher-equivalent) model and a beta-binomial model that adds time-dependent variance fitted from healthy donors. Any clone with fewer than 5 combined templates was excluded, and a clone was called differentially abundant if its Benjamini-Hochberg FDR was below 0.01. The form v = (b*log(k)+a)^2 was used to model beta-binomial variance as a function of total template count across the two samples. TCRdb holds this immuneACCESS table with in-frame rearrangements only. Some clones are missing; in checked studies, unresolved V genes explain under half, and the rest has no known cause. V and J calls and clone size are those listed in that table; D and trimming were worked out from the DNA. Recorded for this sample are about 89,000 clones; around 87% of them occurred a single time. Jointly, the top ten make up around 5.2% of the sample.

As for this clone: What this receptor recognizes is not known. No much larger clone exists at a distance of one base, and base qualities are not known.

During the collection period, no immune events, such as infections, were documented for the healthy donors. Blood repertoires from healthy donors were used as a training cohort for calibrating time-dependent variance in a beta-binomial model of differential abundance of T-cell clones. There were roughly 10 healthy donors in the training cohort, of whom 3 were female and 7 were male. The donors were between roughly 29 and 70 years old, with an average age of roughly 43 years. Whole blood was collected from each healthy donor at three time points spaced approximately 2 weeks apart and obtained from a commercial supplier. For immunosequencing, genomic DNA was extracted from unsorted whole blood. V and J are truncated by 0 bases and 4 bases respectively, leaving an intervening sequence of 9 bases. The CDR3 goes from the cysteine to the phenylalanine over 14 residues. Only the CDR3 part of the read is kept: 42 bases, read in frame from the first base. Taken from the germline V gene (reference sequence), the CDR1 and CDR2 loops are GTSNPN and SVGIG.

This receptor was taken from a person aged 18-69 years in good health. The sequenced sample consisted of blood. Recombination joined TRBV30 with TRBJ1-4; the best D guess is TRBD1, with 5 bases matching. The DNA is as follows: TGTGCCTGGAGTGTAGGCACAGGTAATGAAAAACTGTTTTTT. This codes for CAWSVGTGNEKLFF.